This T cell receptor (beta chain) was observed in a study of blood T cell repertoires in COVID-19. This clone was counted once. Using immunoSEQ multiplex PCR, the repertoire was profiled, and TCRdb retains in-frame clones only, with some absent. The table lists 85,000 to 120,000 clones, about nine tenths of them singletons, with around 4% in the top ten. The V and J ends lost 6 bases and 3 bases respectively, with 9 bases between them. This CDR3 region has 13 residues. Germline lookup yields CDR1 MNHEY and CDR2 SVGAGI. This rearrangement joins TRBV6-5 to TRBJ2-1, with D perhaps matching TRBD1 (5 bases). The sequence came from a man aged 18 to 29 with acute or convalescent COVID-19. Specimen: peripheral blood. The CDR3 region has the DNA TGTGCCAGCAGCCGAGACAGCTACAATGAGCAGTTCTTC. Residues: CASSRDSYNEQFF.